A selection of T cell receptor beta chains follows, all from one sample in a study of shared clonotypes between healthy human individuals. The repertoire was sequenced with immunoSEQ multiplex PCR; TCRdb's copy has only in-frame clones and lacks some. The sample has approximately 640,000 clones, around 72% seen once; the top ten hold 1.8%. The source material was memory CD4+ T cells sorted from blood. Receptors were obtained from a woman aged 25 to 39 in good health. Each CDR3 is given with its conserved first and last residue. D genes are given only for firm matches. The size of a clone is reported for some rows only, either as once, few or many, or as a class for expanded clones.

J | size | V | D | DNA | CDR3
TRBJ1-2 | - | TRBV7-9 | - | TGTGCCAGCAGCTCCTTCCTTGAACAGAGTATCTATGGCTACACCTTC | CASSSFLEQSIYGYTF
TRBJ2-7 | - | TRBV20-1 | - | TGCAGCTTCGGGACTTACTACGAGCAGTACTTC | CSFGTYYEQYF
TRBJ2-3 | few | TRBV5-1 | - | TGCGCCAGCAGACTTGCGGGGCGGTACACAGATACGCAGTATTTT | CASRLAGRYTDTQYF
TRBJ1-2 | - | TRBV20-1 | - | TGCAGTGTCCCTGGGGGCTACACCTTC | CSVPGGYTF
TRBJ1-1 | - | TRBV6-1 | - | TGTGCCAGCAGTGCCACAGGGTCGGGGCTAACTGAAGCTTTCTTT | CASSATGSGLTEAFF
TRBJ2-1 | - | TRBV5-1 | - | TGCGCCAGCAGCTGGGACCGGGGCTCCTACAATGAGCAGTTCTTC | CASSWDRGSYNEQFF
TRBJ1-3 | - | TRBV9 | - | TGTGCCAGCAGCGTAGGGGGCGGCTCTGGAAACACCATATATTTT | CASSVGGGSGNTIYF
TRBJ2-3 | - | TRBV6-1 | - | TGTGCCAGCAACCCCTCTAGCACAGATACGCAGTATTTT | CASNPSSTDTQYF
TRBJ2-7 | - | TRBV6-1 | - | TGTGCCAGCATGGCCCCCAACTACGAGCAGTACTTC | CASMAPNYEQYF
TRBJ2-1 | - | TRBV20-1 | - | TGCAGTGGGAGCGGCAATGAGCAGTTCTTC | CSGSGNEQFF
TRBJ1-3 | - | TRBV11-2 | - | TGTGCCAGCAGCTTAGTCTCAGGGGCAGGAAACACCATATATTTT | CASSLVSGAGNTIYF
TRBJ2-7 | - | TRBV2 | TRBD2 | TGTGCCAGCAGTGGGCAGGGTAAACTAGCGGGTCCCTACGAGCAGTACTTC | CASSGQGKLAGPYEQYF
TRBJ2-1 | - | TRBV7-3 | TRBD2 | TGTGCCAGCAGTCCAGCGGGGGCATACAATGAGCAGTTCTTC | CASSPAGAYNEQFF
TRBJ2-6 | - | TRBV28 | - | TGTGCCAGCAGACAGGGCTCTGGGGCCAACGTCCTGACTTTC | CASRQGSGANVLTF
TRBJ2-3 | - | TRBV10-3 | TRBD2 | TGTGCCATCAGTGGAACTAGCGAGACAGATACGCAGTATTTT | CAISGTSETDTQYF
TRBJ2-1 | - | TRBV25-1 | TRBD2 | TGTGCCAGCAGTAAACCTGGACTAGCGGGAGTCAATGAGCAGTTCTTC | CASSKPGLAGVNEQFF
TRBJ2-1 | - | TRBV27 | - | TGTGCCAGCATTAGTTACAGCCACCGGGAGCAGTTCTTC | CASISYSHREQFF
TRBJ2-7 | - | TRBV5-6 | - | TGTGCCAGCAGCAGGAACTACCAAACCCACGAGCAGTACTTC | CASSRNYQTHEQYF
TRBJ2-5 | - | TRBV6-6 | - | TGTGCCAGCAGTTACTCGGGGGAAGAGACCCAGTACTTC | CASSYSGEETQYF
TRBJ1-3 | - | TRBV28 | - | TGTGCCAGCACCCCGCGGGGGGCAGTAAACACCATATATTTT | CASTPRGAVNTIYF
TRBJ2-7 | - | TRBV5-1 | - | TGCGCCAGCAGCTTGGCGGGGGAGCTCTACGAGCAGTACTTC | CASSLAGELYEQYF
TRBJ2-1 | - | TRBV15 | - | TGTGCCACCAGCAGGGGGGGAGGAGGCTCCTACAATGAGCAGTTCTTC | CATSRGGGGSYNEQFF
TRBJ2-7 | - | TRBV18 | - | TGTGCCAGCTCACCAAAGAGGAGGGAAAGCTCCTACGAGCAGTACTTC | CASSPKRRESSYEQYF
TRBJ1-4 | - | TRBV27 | - | TGTGCCAGCAGTTTATACAGGGCGACTAATGAAAAACTGTTTTTT | CASSLYRATNEKLFF
TRBJ2-1 | - | TRBV28 | - | TGTGCCAGCGGAACCCCTAGTGAGGCCTACAATGAGCAGTTCTTC | CASGTPSEAYNEQFF
TRBJ2-2 | - | TRBV19 | TRBD2 | TGTGCCAGTAGAAGCGGGACGGGTGGGACCGGGGAGCTGTTTTTT | CASRSGTGGTGELFF
TRBJ2-3 | - | TRBV29-1 | TRBD2 | TGCAGCGTCGACAGGCTAGCGGGAGGGCAGAGCACAGATACGCAGTATTTT | CSVDRLAGGQSTDTQYF
TRBJ2-5 | few | TRBV29-1 | - | TGCAGCGTTGCGGACAGACAAGAGACCCAGTACTTC | CSVADRQETQYF
TRBJ1-5 | - | TRBV5-1 | - | TGCGCCAGCAGCTTAGCTCCATCAGACAGGCTAGATCAGCCCCAGCATTTT | CASSLAPSDRLDQPQHF
TRBJ2-7 | - | TRBV19 | TRBD2 | TGTGCCAGTAGTATAGTTGCGGGGGGCGGCTACGAGCAGTACTTC | CASSIVAGGGYEQYF
TRBJ1-3 | - | TRBV18 | - | TGTGCCAGCTCCCGCGACAGACTACCCTCTGGAAACACCATATATTTT | CASSRDRLPSGNTIYF
TRBJ1-6 | - | TRBV30 | - | TGTGCCGGGTCCCCACAGCATAATTCACCCCTCCACTTT | CAGSPQHNSPLHF
TRBJ1-1 | - | TRBV28 | TRBD1 | TGTGCCAGCAGCTTTGGACAGGGATCAGCTTTCTTT | CASSFGQGSAFF